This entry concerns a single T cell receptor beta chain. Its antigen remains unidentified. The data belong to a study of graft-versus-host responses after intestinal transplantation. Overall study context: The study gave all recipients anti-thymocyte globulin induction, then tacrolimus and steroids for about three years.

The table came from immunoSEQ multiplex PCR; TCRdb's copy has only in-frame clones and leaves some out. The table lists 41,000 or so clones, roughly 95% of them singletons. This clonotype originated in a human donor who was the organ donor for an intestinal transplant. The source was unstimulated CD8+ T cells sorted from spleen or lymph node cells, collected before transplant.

CDR3 DNA sequence: TGTGCCAGCAGCGTAGTTCCTAGTCTCGCCGAGCAGTACTTC. Protein: CASSVVPSLAEQYF. The genes are TRBV9 and TRBJ2-7; D call uncertain. The CDR3 loop spans 14 amino acids. Germline V gene data show CDR1 as SGDLS and CDR2 as YYNGEE. Trimming took off 0 bases at V and 6 bases at J, with 13 bases between the two ends.